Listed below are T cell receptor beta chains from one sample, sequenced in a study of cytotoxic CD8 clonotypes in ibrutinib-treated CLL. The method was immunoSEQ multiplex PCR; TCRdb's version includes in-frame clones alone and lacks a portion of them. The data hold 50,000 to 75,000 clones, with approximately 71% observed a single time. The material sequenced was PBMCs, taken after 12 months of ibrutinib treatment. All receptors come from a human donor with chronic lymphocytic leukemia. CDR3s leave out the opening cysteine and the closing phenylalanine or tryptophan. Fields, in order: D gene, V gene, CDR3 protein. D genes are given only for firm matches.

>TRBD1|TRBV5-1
ASSYTGQGAFYEQY
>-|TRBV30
AWSVPGLYNEQF
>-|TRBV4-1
ASSHQAGPYEQY
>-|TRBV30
AWDRLPLGTNEKLF
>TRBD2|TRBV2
ASSLTSGSYNEQF
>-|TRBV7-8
ASSMGGLTGANVLT
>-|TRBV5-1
ASSLGDPGNTIY
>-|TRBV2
ASSVRSGANVLT
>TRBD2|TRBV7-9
ASSYAGVGANVLT
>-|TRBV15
ATSRSTDTQY